This T cell receptor beta chain was captured in a study of regulatory T cells in long-lasting Graves disease. In the study overall: Patients newly diagnosed with Graves' had been on antithyroid drugs for under 3 months.

Per the germline V gene, CDR1 is MNHEY and CDR2 is SVGAGI. CDR3 length: 17 residues. Trimming cost V 2 bases and J 3 bases; bases outside gene matches: 10. This clonotype was observed many times. Time point reported: newly diagnosed GD, antithyroid drugs for less than 3 months. PBMC-extracted RNA yielded the TCR library. Library construction for TCR beta used iRepertoire HTBI primers and Arm-PCR of CDR3 regions. TCRdb itself ran the multiplex PCR reads through MiXCR, one entry per CDR3 protein. Among over 400,000 distinct CDR3 sequences listed, 12% to 15% were seen once. This sample was shared with a second study, whose subject was T cells in Graves' hyperthyroidism and ophthalmopathy. From that report: The diagnoses drew upon clinical symptoms, serum thyroxine and TRAb, thyroid ultrasound and orbital computed tomography. The study used the HTBI primer set for a first-round RT-PCR of the TCR CDR3. In blood, most of the thyroid clonotypes expanded above 0.001 were also present.

The TCR comes from a woman aged 45-59 years with Graves disease. This specimen was peripheral blood mononuclear cells (PBMCs), taken at new diagnosis, from a patient treated with antithyroid drugs. This chain uses TRBV6-5 with TRBJ1-5, with TRBD1 identical over 7 bases. The CDR3 DNA is TGTGCCAGCAGTTACCTGACAGGGAAAGGCAACAATCAGCCCCAGCATTTT. Residues: CASSYLTGKGNNQPQHF.